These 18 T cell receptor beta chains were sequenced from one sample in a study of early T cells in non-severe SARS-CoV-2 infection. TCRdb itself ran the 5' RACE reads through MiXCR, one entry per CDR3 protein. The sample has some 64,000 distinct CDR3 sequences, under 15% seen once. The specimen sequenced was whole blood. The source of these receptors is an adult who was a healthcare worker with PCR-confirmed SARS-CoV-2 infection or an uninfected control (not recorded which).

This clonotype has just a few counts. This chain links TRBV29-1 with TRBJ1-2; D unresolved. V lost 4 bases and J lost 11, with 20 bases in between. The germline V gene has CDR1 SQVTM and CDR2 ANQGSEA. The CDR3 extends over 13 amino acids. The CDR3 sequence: CSVAMSYQGRYTF. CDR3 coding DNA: TGCAGCGTTGCGATGAGCTACCAAGGGAGATACACCTTC.

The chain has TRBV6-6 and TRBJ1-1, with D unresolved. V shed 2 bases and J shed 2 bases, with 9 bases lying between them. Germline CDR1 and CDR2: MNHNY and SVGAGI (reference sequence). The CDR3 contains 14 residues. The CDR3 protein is CASSYKEKNTEAFF. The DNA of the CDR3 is TGTGCCAGCAGTTACAAGGAGAAAAACACTGAAGCTTTCTTT.

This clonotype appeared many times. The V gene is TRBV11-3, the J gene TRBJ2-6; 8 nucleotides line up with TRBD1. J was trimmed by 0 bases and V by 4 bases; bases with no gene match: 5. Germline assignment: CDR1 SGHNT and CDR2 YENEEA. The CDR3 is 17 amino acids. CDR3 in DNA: TGTGCCAGCAGCTCAGGACAGGGCCACTCTGGGGCCAACGTCCTGACTTTC. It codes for CASSSGQGHSGANVLTF. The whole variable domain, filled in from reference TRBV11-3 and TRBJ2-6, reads EAGVVQSPRYKIIEKKQPVAFWCNPISGHNTLYWYLQNLGQGPELLIRYENEEAVDDSQLPKDRFSAERLKGVDSTLKIQPAELGDSAVYLCASSSGQGHSGANVLTFGAGSRLTVL.

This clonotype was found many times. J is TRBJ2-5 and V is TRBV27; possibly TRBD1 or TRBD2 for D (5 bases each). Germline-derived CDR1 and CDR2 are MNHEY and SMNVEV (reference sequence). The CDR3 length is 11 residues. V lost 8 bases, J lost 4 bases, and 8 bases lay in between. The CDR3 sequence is CASGGRETQYF. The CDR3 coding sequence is TGTGCCAGCGGGGGTAGAGAGACCCAGTACTTC.

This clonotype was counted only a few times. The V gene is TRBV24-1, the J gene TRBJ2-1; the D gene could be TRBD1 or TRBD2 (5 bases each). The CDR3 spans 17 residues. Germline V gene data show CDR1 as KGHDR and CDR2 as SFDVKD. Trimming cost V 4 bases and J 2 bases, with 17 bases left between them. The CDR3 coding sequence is TGTGCCACCAGTGACGCCCTGGGGGTCAAAGCCTACAATGAGCAGTTCTTC. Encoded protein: CATSDALGVKAYNEQFF.

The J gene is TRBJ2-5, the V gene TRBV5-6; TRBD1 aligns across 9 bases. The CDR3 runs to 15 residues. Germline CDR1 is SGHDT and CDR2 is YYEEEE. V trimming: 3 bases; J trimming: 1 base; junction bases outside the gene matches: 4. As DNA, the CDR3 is TGTGCCAGCAGCTCCCCGGGACAGGGCCAAGAGACCCAGTACTTC. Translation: CASSSPGQGQETQYF.

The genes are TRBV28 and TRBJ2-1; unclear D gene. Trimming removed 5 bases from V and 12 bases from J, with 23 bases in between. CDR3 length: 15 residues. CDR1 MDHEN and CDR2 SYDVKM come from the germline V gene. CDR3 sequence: CASSPDLLLAWGQFF. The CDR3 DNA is TGTGCCAGCAGTCCGGACCTGCTGTTAGCATGGGGGCAGTTCTTC.

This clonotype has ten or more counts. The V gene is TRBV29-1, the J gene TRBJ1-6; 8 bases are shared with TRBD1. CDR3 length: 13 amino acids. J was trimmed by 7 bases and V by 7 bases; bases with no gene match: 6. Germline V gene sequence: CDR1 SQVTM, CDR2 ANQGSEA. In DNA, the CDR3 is TGCAGCGCCGGAGCAGGGGGCAATTCACCCCTCCACTTT. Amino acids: CSAGAGGNSPLHF. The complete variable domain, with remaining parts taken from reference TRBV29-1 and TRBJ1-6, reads SAVISQKPSRDICQRGTSLTIQCQVDSQVTMMFWYRQQPGQSLTLIATANQGSEATYESGFVIDKFPISRPNLTFSTLTVSNMSPEDSSIYLCSAGAGGNSPLHFGNGTRLTVT.

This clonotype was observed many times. This chain's CDR3 is CASSERDSTRLFF. The CDR3 bases are TGTGCCAGCAGCGAACGGGACAGCACGAGATTGTTTTTT. The chain links TRBV5-6 to TRBJ1-4; 7 nucleotides line up with TRBD1. Germline lookup yields CDR1 SGHDT and CDR2 YYEEEE. The ends lost 4 bases at V and 15 bases at J; junction bases unmatched: 12. This CDR3 spans 13 amino acids.

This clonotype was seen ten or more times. In nucleotides, the CDR3 is TGTGCCAGCACCGGCGGGGCGAGCAATCAGCCCCAGCATTTT. It yields the protein CASTGGASNQPQHF. This rearrangement joins TRBV12-3 or TRBV12-4 to TRBJ1-5; TRBD1 might be the D (5 bases). The V end lost 7 bases, the J end lost 1 base, and 11 bases lay between the germline ends. The CDR3 runs to 14 residues.

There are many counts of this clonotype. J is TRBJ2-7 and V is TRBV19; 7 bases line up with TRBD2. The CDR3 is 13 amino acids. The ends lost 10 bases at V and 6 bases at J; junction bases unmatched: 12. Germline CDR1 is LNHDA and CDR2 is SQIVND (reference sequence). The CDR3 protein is CATATSNSREQYF. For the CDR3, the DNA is TGTGCCACCGCGACTAGCAATAGTCGCGAGCAGTACTTC.

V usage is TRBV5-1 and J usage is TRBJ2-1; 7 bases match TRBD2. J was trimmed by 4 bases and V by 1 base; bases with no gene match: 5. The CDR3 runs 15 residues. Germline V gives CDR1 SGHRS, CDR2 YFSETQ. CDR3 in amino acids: CASSLSGTTYNEQFF. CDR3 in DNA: TGCGCCAGCAGCTTGTCCGGGACTACTTACAATGAGCAGTTCTTC.

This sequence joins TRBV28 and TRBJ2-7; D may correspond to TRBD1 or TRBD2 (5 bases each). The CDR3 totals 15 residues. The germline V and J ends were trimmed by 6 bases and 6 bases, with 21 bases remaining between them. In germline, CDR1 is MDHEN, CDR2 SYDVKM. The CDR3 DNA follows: TGTGCCAGCAGATCCCTCGGGACCTCCGGTGGCGAGCAGTACTTC. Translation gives CASRSLGTSGGEQYF.

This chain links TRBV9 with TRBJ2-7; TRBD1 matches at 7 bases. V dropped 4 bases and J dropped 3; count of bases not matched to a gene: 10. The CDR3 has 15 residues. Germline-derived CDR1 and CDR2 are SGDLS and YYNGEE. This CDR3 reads CASSPTGTERYEQYF. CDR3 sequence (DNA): TGTGCCAGCAGCCCAACCGGGACAGAGCGCTACGAGCAGTACTTC.

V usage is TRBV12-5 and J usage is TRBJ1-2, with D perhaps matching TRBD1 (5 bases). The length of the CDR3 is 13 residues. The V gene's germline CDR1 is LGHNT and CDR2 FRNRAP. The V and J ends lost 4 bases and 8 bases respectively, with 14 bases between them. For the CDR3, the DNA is TGTGCTAGTGGTTCTCACCCGGGGCCGGGCTACACCTTC. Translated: CASGSHPGPGYTF.

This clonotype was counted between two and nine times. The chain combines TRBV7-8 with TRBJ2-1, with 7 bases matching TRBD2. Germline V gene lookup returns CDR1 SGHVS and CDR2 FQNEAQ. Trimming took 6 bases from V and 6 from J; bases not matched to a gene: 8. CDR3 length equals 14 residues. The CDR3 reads CASSFMGGRNEQFF. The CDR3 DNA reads TGTGCCAGCAGTTTTATGGGAGGGCGCAATGAGCAGTTCTTC.

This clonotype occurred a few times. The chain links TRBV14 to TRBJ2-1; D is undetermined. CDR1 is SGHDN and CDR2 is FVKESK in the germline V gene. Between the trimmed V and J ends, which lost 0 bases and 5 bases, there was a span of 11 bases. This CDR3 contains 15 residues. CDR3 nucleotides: TGTGCCAGCAGCCAAGATTTAGGCGGCCACAATGAGCAGTTCTTC. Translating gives CASSQDLGGHNEQFF.

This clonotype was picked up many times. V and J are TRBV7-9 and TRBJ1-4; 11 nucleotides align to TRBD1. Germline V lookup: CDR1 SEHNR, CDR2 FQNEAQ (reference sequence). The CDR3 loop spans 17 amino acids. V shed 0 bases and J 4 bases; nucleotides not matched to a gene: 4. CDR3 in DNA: TGTGCCAGCAGCTTAGCGGACAGGGGGCGTCTTAATGAAAAACTGTTTTTT. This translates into CASSLADRGRLNEKLFF.